The sequence of this TCR beta chain was determined in a study of vaccination and CD4 T cells after COVID-19. This clonotype was counted only a few times. Its antigen remains unknown. As to treatment: approximately 10-day PBMC culture with coronavirus spike peptide pools or control peptides (ViraFEST assay). The Oncomine TCR Beta short-read assay was applied to DNA of cultured CD4+ T cells. One entry per CDR3 protein, called by TCRdb with MiXCR from the PCR reads. This sample carries about 14,000 distinct CDR3 sequences, less than 65% of them seen once, and the ten largest clones take more than 9%. V was trimmed by 6 bases and J by 2 bases, leaving 18 bases between them. The germline gives CDR1 DFQATT, CDR2 SNEGSKA (reference sequence). This CDR3 comprises 15 residues.

This sequence originates from a human donor who had recovered from COVID-19. The V gene is TRBV20-1, the J gene TRBJ2-3; weak D call: TRBD1 (6 bases). The sample here was CD4+ T cells from blood, cultured in vitro, taken before SARS-CoV-2 vaccination. The CDR3 region is CSANTPTGNTDTQYF. The CDR3 nucleotides are TGCAGTGCCAACACACCCACAGGGAACACAGATACGCAGTATTTT.